This passage covers 18 T cell receptor beta chains from one sample sequenced in a study of T cell changes during pregnancy in multiple sclerosis. TCRdb's table, derived via immunoSEQ multiplex PCR, lists solely in-frame clones and lacks some. The sample lists under 50,000 clones, around 92% occurring once. The sequencing used CD8+ T cells from peripheral blood mononuclear cells, collected in the third trimester of pregnancy. The receptors shown here come from a female donor with multiple sclerosis, enrolled in a pregnancy study.

The chain recombines TRBV9 with TRBJ1-3; D is unresolved. There are 14 residues in the CDR3. V lost 9 bases and J lost 0, with 13 bases in between. Germline V gene sequence: CDR1 SGDLS, CDR2 YYNGEE. This CDR3 reads CATRPGLSGNTIYF. The CDR3 DNA sequence: TGTGCCACCCGTCCCGGACTCTCTGGAAACACCATATATTTT.

The gene calls are TRBV7-9 and TRBJ2-1; 8 bases align to TRBD1. Trimming at V came to 5 bases and at J to 6 bases, leaving 9 bases not matched to a gene. Germline CDR1 SEHNR, CDR2 FQNEAQ (reference sequence). The CDR3 has 15 amino acids. The CDR3 region is CASSLLTGAANEQFF. The CDR3 DNA reads TGTGCCAGCAGCCTATTGACAGGGGCCGCCAATGAGCAGTTCTTC.

V and J are TRBV7-6 and TRBJ2-7, with 10 bases lining up with TRBD2. V lost 6 bases, J lost 3 bases, and 8 bases stayed unmatched. The CDR3 length is 15 residues. Germline V gene data show CDR1 as SGHVS and CDR2 as FNYEAQ. CDR3 sequence (DNA): TGTGCCAGCAGTCCCAATAGCGGGGGGTTCTACGAGCAGTACTTC. It specifies CASSPNSGGFYEQYF.

The rearrangement links TRBV5-6 to TRBJ1-2; 9 positions agree with TRBD1. The J segment lost 5 bases and the V segment lost 4 bases, leaving 6 bases of the junction unmatched. Per the germline V gene, CDR1 is SGHDT and CDR2 is YYEEEE. The CDR3 extends over 14 amino acids. Written as DNA, the CDR3 is TGTGCCAGCAGCCCTGGGACAGGGTATTATGGCTACACCTTC. Its translation: CASSPGTGYYGYTF.

V and J are TRBV5-1 and TRBJ1-4; the match to TRBD1 covers 8 bases. V lost 0 bases and J lost 10; bases outside the gene matches: 5. Germline V gene sequence: CDR1 SGHRS, CDR2 YFSETQ. The CDR3 length is 14 residues. CDR3 residues: CASSLAGGGGKLFF. In DNA form, the CDR3 reads TGCGCCAGCAGCTTGGCAGGGGGCGGGGGAAAACTGTTTTTT.

V is TRBV27 and J is TRBJ2-3, with 10 bases matching TRBD2. The germline V gene has CDR1 MNHEY and CDR2 SMNVEV (reference sequence). The length of the CDR3 is 16 residues. The V and J ends lost 6 bases and 6 bases, in that order; junction bases with no gene match: 12. The CDR3 reads CASRIIAGGTPDTQYF. CDR3 DNA sequence: TGTGCCAGCAGGATAATAGCGGGGGGAACACCGGATACGCAGTATTTT.

The chain recombines TRBV28 with TRBJ1-4; a possible D gene is TRBD1 (5 bases). Between the trimmed V and J ends, which lost 6 bases and 8 bases, there was a span of 25 bases. The V gene's germline CDR1 is MDHEN and CDR2 SYDVKM. The CDR3 is made up of 17 amino acids. The CDR3, as DNA: TGTGCCAGCAGACCCCGGGGGGGAGGGGTGTTATTAGAAAAACTGTTTTTT. Amino acids: CASRPRGGGVLLEKLFF.

J is TRBJ1-1 and V is TRBV2; D ambiguous. Germline values: CDR1 SNHLY, CDR2 FYNNEI. This CDR3 has 13 amino acids. V lost 3 bases, J lost 5 bases, and 10 bases lay in between. The CDR3 loop reads CASSESFGTEAFF. The DNA for the CDR3 is TGTGCCAGCAGTGAGTCCTTCGGGACTGAAGCTTTCTTT. Supplemented by reference TRBV2 and TRBJ1-1, the full variable domain reads EPEVTQTPSHQVTQMGQEVILRCVPISNHLYFYWYRQILGQKVEFLVSFYNNEISEKSEIFDDQFSVERPDGSNFTLKIRSTKLEDSAMYFCASSESFGTEAFFGQGTRLTVV.

V gene TRBV14 combines with J gene TRBJ2-3, with D tentatively TRBD1 (5 bases). Looked up from germline, CDR1 is SGHDN and CDR2 is FVKESK. Deletions cut 3 bases from V and 5 bases from J, with 6 bases between. The CDR3 is 12 residues long. In DNA form, the CDR3 reads TGTGCCAGCAGCCAGCAGGGAGATACGCAGTATTTT. It specifies CASSQQGDTQYF. Full variable domain (rest looked up from reference TRBV14 and TRBJ2-3): EAGVTQFPSHSVIEKGQTVTLRCDPISGHDNLYWYRRVMGKEIKFLLHFVKESKQDESGMPNNRFLAERTGGTYSTLKVQPAELEDSGVYFCASSQQGDTQYFGPGTRLTVL.

The CDR3 region is CASSHHPTGWADFTEAFF. The DNA for the CDR3 is TGTGCCAGCAGCCACCACCCGACAGGGTGGGCCGATTTCACTGAAGCTTTCTTT. This rearrangement joins TRBV14 to TRBJ1-1, with 7 nucleotides matching TRBD1. The CDR3 extends over 18 amino acids. With V trimmed by 3 bases and J by 4 bases, 17 bases remained unmatched. Germline CDR1 is SGHDN and CDR2 is FVKESK.

The chain uses TRBV11-3 and TRBJ1-1; D is possibly TRBD1 (6 bases). Between the trimmed V and J ends, which lost 5 bases and 8 bases, there was a span of 15 bases. This CDR3 contains 13 residues. In germline, CDR1 is SGHNT, CDR2 YENEEA. The DNA of the CDR3 is TGTGCCAGCAGCCCCGGGGGGGGCGTCGAAGCTTTCTTT. Translation: CASSPGGGVEAFF. Variable domain in full (rest from reference TRBV11-3 and TRBJ1-1): EAGVVQSPRYKIIEKKQPVAFWCNPISGHNTLYWYLQNLGQGPELLIRYENEEAVDDSQLPKDRFSAERLKGVDSTLKIQPAELGDSAVYLCASSPGGGVEAFFGQGTRLTVV.

The chain couples TRBV6-5 to TRBJ1-6; the D is unclear. V lost 0 bases, J lost 14 bases, and 14 bases lay in between. The CDR3 has 14 amino acids. Germline-derived CDR1 and CDR2 are MNHEY and SVGAGI. The CDR3 region has the DNA TGTGCCAGCAGTTACTCGGTGGAGGGAGAGGCCCTCCACTTT. The encoded protein is CASSYSVEGEALHF.

This clone was detected only a few times. The V and J genes are TRBV6-4 and TRBJ2-1; 7 bases agree with TRBD2. This CDR3 has 14 residues. The V gene end was trimmed by 2 bases and the J gene end by 2 bases; junction bases not matched to a gene: 0. Germline CDR1 is MRHNA and CDR2 is SNTAGT. CDR3 sequence reads: CASSDGGAYNEQFF. The DNA for the CDR3 is TGTGCCAGCAGTGACGGGGGGGCCTACAATGAGCAGTTCTTC.

The V and J genes are TRBV5-6 and TRBJ1-1, with TRBD1 matching over 10 bases. CDR3 length equals 18 residues. Unmatched junction bases numbered 14, after V lost 3 bases and J lost 3 bases. The germline V gene encodes CDR1 SGHDT and CDR2 YYEEEE. CDR3 nucleotides: TGTGCCAGCAGCTGGGGTGGGACAGGGGAAGCGTGGGACACTGAAGCTTTCTTT. Translation: CASSWGGTGEAWDTEAFF.

The chain links TRBV4-1 to TRBJ2-7; TRBD1 agrees at 8 bases. Losses at the gene ends were 1 base for V and 7 bases for J; bases not matched to a gene: 9. Germline V gene sequence: CDR1 MGHRA, CDR2 YSYEKL. The CDR3 consists of 15 residues. The CDR3 spells CASSQVGDRGREQYF. Here the CDR3 DNA reads TGCGCCAGCAGCCAAGTGGGCGACAGGGGTCGGGAGCAGTACTTC.

The chain is built from TRBV5-1 and TRBJ2-7; maybe TRBD1 (5 bases). Between the trimmed V and J ends, which lost 0 bases and 5 bases, there was a span of 15 bases. This CDR3 spans 15 amino acids. CDR1 is SGHRS and CDR2 is YFSETQ in the germline V gene. In DNA form, the CDR3 reads TGCGCCAGCAGCTTGGCCCAGGGTTGGAATGACGAGCAGTACTTC. Encoded protein: CASSLAQGWNDEQYF.

The CDR3 region has the DNA TGTGCCAGCAGTGATGCTGCTAATGGAAACACCATATATTTT. This sequence encodes CASSDAANGNTIYF. J is TRBJ1-3 and V is TRBV2, with D unclear. With 3 bases removed from V and 3 bases from J, the gap between germline ends came to 9 bases. This CDR3 is built from 14 residues. From germline, CDR1 is SNHLY and CDR2 FYNNEI.

J is TRBJ1-2 and V is TRBV13; TRBD1 matches at 10 bases. Per the germline V gene, CDR1 is PRHDT and CDR2 is FYEKMQ (reference sequence). This CDR3 comprises 15 residues. The J segment lost 7 bases and the V segment lost 4 bases, leaving 9 bases of the junction unmatched. Here the CDR3 reads CASSSGQGVLSGYTF. In DNA, the CDR3 is TGTGCCAGCAGCTCCGGACAGGGGGTTTTAAGTGGCTACACCTTC.